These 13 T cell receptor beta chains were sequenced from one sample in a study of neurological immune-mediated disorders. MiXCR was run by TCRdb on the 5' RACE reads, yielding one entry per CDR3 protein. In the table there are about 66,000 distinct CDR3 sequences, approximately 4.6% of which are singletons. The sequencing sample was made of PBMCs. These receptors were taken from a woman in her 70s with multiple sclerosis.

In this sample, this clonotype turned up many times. The CDR3 spells CASGGTWTEAFF. For the CDR3, the DNA is TGTGCCAGCGGAGGTACCTGGACTGAAGCTTTCTTT. The chain is built from TRBV18 and TRBJ1-1; no firm D call. This CDR3 comprises 12 residues. The germline V gene has CDR1 KGHSH and CDR2 LQKENI. Trimming pared 8 bases from V and 5 bases from J, leaving 12 bases between.

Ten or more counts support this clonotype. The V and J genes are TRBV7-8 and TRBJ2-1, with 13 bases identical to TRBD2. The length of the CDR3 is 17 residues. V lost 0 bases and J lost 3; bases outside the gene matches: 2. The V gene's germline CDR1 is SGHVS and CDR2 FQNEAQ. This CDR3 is CASSLAGTSGNYNEQFF. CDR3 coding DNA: TGTGCCAGCAGCTTAGCGGGGACTAGCGGGAACTACAATGAGCAGTTCTTC.

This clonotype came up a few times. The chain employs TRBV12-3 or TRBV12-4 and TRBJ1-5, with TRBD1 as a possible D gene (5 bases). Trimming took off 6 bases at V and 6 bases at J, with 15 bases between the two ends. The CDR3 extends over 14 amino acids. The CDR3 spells CASSPGWQGQPQHF. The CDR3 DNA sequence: TGTGCCAGCAGCCCAGGGTGGCAAGGTCAGCCCCAGCATTTT.

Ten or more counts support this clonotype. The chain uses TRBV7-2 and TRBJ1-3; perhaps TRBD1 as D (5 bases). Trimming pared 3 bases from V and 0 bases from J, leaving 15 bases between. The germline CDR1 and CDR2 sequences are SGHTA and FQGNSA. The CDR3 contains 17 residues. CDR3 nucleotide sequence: TGTGCCAGCAGCTTTAGGGTAGCAGGGAGCTCTGGAAACACCATATATTTT. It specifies CASSFRVAGSSGNTIYF.

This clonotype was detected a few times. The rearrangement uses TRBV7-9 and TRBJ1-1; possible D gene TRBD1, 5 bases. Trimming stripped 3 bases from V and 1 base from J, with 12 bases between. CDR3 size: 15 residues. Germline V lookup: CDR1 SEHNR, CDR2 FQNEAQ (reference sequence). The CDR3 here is CASSLEGTSNTEAFF. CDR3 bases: TGTGCCAGCAGCTTGGAAGGGACCTCGAACACTGAAGCTTTCTTT.

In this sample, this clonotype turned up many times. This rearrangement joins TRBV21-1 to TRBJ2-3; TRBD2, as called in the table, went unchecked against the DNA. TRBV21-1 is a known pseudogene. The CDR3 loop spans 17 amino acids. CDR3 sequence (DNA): TGTGCCAGCAGCTCCCGGACTAGCGGGAGTGGGGTAGATACGCAGTATTTT. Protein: CASSSRTSGSGVDTQYF.

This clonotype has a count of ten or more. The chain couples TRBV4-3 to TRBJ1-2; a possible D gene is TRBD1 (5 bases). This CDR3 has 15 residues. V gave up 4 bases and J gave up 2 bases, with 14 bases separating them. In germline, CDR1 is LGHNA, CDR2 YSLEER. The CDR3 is CASSPGTSRNYGYTF. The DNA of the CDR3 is TGCGCCAGCAGCCCCGGGACTTCAAGGAACTATGGCTACACCTTC.

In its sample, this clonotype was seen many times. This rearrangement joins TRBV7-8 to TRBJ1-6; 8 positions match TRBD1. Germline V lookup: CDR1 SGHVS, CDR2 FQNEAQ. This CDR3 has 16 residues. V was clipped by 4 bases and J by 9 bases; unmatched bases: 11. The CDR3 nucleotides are TGTGCCAGCAGCTCCGGAAGACCACAGGGGGGTTCACCCCTCCACTTT. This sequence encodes CASSSGRPQGGSPLHF.

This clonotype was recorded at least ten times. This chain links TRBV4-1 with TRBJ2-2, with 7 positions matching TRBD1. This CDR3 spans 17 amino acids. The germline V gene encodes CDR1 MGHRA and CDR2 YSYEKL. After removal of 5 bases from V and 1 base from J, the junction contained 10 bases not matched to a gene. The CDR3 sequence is CASSIRRTGQNTGELFF. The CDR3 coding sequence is TGCGCCAGCAGCATCCGGCGGACAGGACAGAACACCGGGGAGCTGTTTTTT.

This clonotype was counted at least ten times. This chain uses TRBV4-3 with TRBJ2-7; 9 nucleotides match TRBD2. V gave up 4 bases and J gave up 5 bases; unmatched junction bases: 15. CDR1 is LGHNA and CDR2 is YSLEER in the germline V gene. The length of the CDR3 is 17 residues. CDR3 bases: TGCGCCAGCAGCCTTTCCCGTACGAGCGGGAGGCCTAACGAGCAGTACTTC. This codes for CASSLSRTSGRPNEQYF.

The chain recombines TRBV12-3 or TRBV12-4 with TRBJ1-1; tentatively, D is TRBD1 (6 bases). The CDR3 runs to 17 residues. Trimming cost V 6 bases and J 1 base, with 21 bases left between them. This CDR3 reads CASRPAFWTAENTEAFF. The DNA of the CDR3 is TGTGCCAGCAGGCCGGCCTTCTGGACAGCCGAGAACACTGAAGCTTTCTTT.

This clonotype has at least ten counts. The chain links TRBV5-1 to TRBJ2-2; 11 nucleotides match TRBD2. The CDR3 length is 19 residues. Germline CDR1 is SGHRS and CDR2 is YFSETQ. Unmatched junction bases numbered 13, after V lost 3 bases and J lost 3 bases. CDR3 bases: TGCGCCAGCAGCTCGGGTAGCGGGAGGGCCGGTGAGGACACCGGGGAGCTGTTTTTT. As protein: CASSSGSGRAGEDTGELFF.

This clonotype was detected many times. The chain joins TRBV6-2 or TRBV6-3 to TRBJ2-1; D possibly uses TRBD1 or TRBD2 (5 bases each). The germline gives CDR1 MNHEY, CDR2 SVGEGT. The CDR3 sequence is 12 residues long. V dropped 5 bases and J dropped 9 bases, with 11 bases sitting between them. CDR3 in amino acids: CASSPQGREQFF. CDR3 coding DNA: TGTGCCAGCAGTCCCCAGGGACGTGAGCAGTTCTTC.